This entry lists 21 T cell receptor beta chains sequenced from one sample in a study of blood T cell repertoires in COVID-19. The table came from immunoSEQ multiplex PCR; TCRdb's copy has only in-frame clones and leaves some out. This table holds about 220,000 clones, 84% found once. The specimen sequenced was peripheral blood. These receptors were obtained from a woman aged 25 to 39 who had recovered from COVID-19.

The chain couples TRBV10-2 to TRBJ2-1; perhaps TRBD2 as D (6 bases). The germline CDR1 and CDR2 sequences are WSHSY and SAAADI. With 10 bases removed from V and 8 bases from J, the gap between germline ends came to 18 bases. The CDR3 consists of 13 residues. The CDR3 sequence is CATLWPGRYEQFF. DNA of the CDR3: TGCGCCACCTTATGGCCGGGGAGGTATGAGCAGTTCTTC.

The chain is built from TRBV7-6 and TRBJ2-1; TRBD2 aligns across 10 bases. This CDR3 has 16 amino acids. V was clipped by 2 bases and J by 7 bases; unmatched bases: 8. Germline values: CDR1 SGHVS, CDR2 FNYEAQ. CDR3 region: CASSLFGTSEGNEQFF. The DNA for the CDR3 is TGTGCCAGCAGCTTATTCGGGACTAGCGAGGGGAATGAGCAGTTCTTC.

The genes are TRBV4-2 and TRBJ2-7; 8 nucleotides agree with TRBD2. The CDR3 spans 15 residues. The germline CDR1 and CDR2 sequences are LGHNA and YNFKEQ. The junction had 12 bases not matched to a gene; V was cut back by 6 bases and J by 5 bases. Here the CDR3 DNA reads TGTGCCAGCAGTTACAAAGCGGGAGAAGTGGACGAGCAGTACTTC. It specifies CASSYKAGEVDEQYF.

This chain uses TRBV6-5 with TRBJ1-4, with 7 bases matching TRBD1. Per germline, CDR1 MNHEY and CDR2 SVGAGI. Unmatched junction bases numbered 7, after V lost 5 bases and J lost 4 bases. This CDR3 has 15 residues. CDR3 bases: TGTGCCAGCAGTAGGGCGGACAGGTTTAATGAAAAACTGTTTTTT. This codes for CASSRADRFNEKLFF.

This clone was counted a single time. The chain employs TRBV6-5 and TRBJ2-7, with D tentatively TRBD1 (6 bases). The germline V gene has CDR1 MNHEY and CDR2 SVGAGI. The CDR3 consists of 14 residues. With 3 bases removed from V and 2 bases from J, the gap between germline ends came to 11 bases. The CDR3 nucleotides are TGTGCCAGCAGTTATGGACAGTCCACCTACGAGCAGTACTTC. Translated: CASSYGQSTYEQYF.

The chain links TRBV7-2 to TRBJ2-1; 7 bases map to TRBD2. The CDR3 is 14 amino acids. CDR1 SGHTA and CDR2 FQGNSA come from the germline V gene. V shed 5 bases, J shed 7 bases, and the junction held 8 bases outside the gene matches. The CDR3 protein is CASSRMGGRNEQFF. In nucleotides, the CDR3 is TGTGCCAGCAGCCGGATGGGGGGGAGAAATGAGCAGTTCTTC.

V and J are TRBV19 and TRBJ1-5; D gene uncertain. The CDR3 length is 14 residues. Trimming pared 6 bases from V and 4 bases from J, leaving 13 bases between. Germline CDR1 LNHDA, CDR2 SQIVND (reference sequence). Here the CDR3 reads CASREGWGNQPQHF. The CDR3 nucleotides are TGTGCCAGTAGAGAGGGCTGGGGAAATCAGCCCCAGCATTTT.

The chain joins TRBV5-1 to TRBJ2-2; TRBD2 matches 8 bases. The germline V gene has CDR1 SGHRS and CDR2 YFSETQ. The trim removed 3 bases at V and 0 bases at J, leaving 4 bases unmatched. CDR3 size: 16 residues. The CDR3, as DNA: TGCGCCAGCAGCTGGGGACTAGTTTCGAACACCGGGGAGCTGTTTTTT. Residues: CASSWGLVSNTGELFF.

The chain is built from TRBV2 and TRBJ2-2, with TRBD2 matching over 11 bases. The V gene end was trimmed by 2 bases and the J gene end by 4 bases; junction bases not matched to a gene: 6. The CDR3 loop spans 17 amino acids. Germline assignment: CDR1 SNHLY and CDR2 FYNNEI. CDR3 region: CASSEFPSGRSTGELFF. The CDR3, as DNA: TGTGCCAGCAGTGAATTTCCTAGCGGGAGGAGCACCGGGGAGCTGTTTTTT. Complete variable domain (other parts from reference TRBV2 and TRBJ2-2): EPEVTQTPSHQVTQMGQEVILRCVPISNHLYFYWYRQILGQKVEFLVSFYNNEISEKSEIFDDQFSVERPDGSNFTLKIRSTKLEDSAMYFCASSEFPSGRSTGELFFGEGSRLTVL.

The CDR3 coding sequence is TGTGCCAGCAGTGAATGGACGGGAGGGTGGCATGAGCAGTTCTTC. The encoded protein is CASSEWTGGWHEQFF. This chain uses TRBV6-1 with TRBJ2-1; 8 nucleotides match TRBD2. CDR1 is MNHNS and CDR2 is SASEGT in the germline V gene. The CDR3 length is 15 residues. Unmatched junction bases numbered 8, after V lost 2 bases and J lost 8 bases.

This chain links TRBV18 with TRBJ2-7; no reliable D call. Trimming removed 0 bases from V and 3 bases from J, with 9 bases in between. The germline gives CDR1 KGHSH, CDR2 LQKENI. This CDR3 has 14 residues. The CDR3 sequence: CASSPPSTYYEQYF. As DNA, the CDR3 is TGTGCCAGCTCACCACCGAGCACTTACTACGAGCAGTACTTC.

This clone occurred a few times. The rearrangement uses TRBV5-1 and TRBJ2-2, with D tentatively TRBD2 (5 bases). This CDR3 comprises 16 residues. V was shortened by 0 bases and J by 2 bases, with 11 bases between the two germline ends. Per the germline V gene, CDR1 is SGHRS and CDR2 is YFSETQ. DNA of the CDR3: TGCGCCAGCAGCTTGGTTATTAGCGCCAACACCGGGGAGCTGTTTTTT. Its translation: CASSLVISANTGELFF.

V gene TRBV27 combines with J gene TRBJ2-3, with D possibly TRBD1 on 6 matching bases. This CDR3 has 13 amino acids. The germline CDR1 and CDR2 sequences are MNHEY and SMNVEV (reference sequence). V was clipped by 4 bases and J by 12 bases, with 17 bases between them. As DNA, the CDR3 is TGTGCCAGCAGTTCTCATACAGGGATATCTCAGTATTTT. Encoded protein: CASSSHTGISQYF.

The V call is TRBV5-1, the J call TRBJ2-7; 8 bases agree with TRBD2. Germline-derived CDR1 and CDR2 are SGHRS and YFSETQ. Trimming removed 0 bases from V and 10 bases from J; junction bases left unmatched: 9. This CDR3 is built from 14 residues. The CDR3 loop is CASSLGASGLPQYF. CDR3 coding DNA: TGCGCCAGCAGCTTGGGGGCTAGCGGGTTACCCCAGTACTTC.

The genes are TRBV30 and TRBJ2-5; 7 bases match TRBD1. Germline CDR1 and CDR2: GTSNPN and SVGIG (reference sequence). V lost 0 bases to trimming and J lost 4 bases; unmatched junction nucleotides: 5. CDR3 size: 14 residues. This chain's CDR3 is CAWSVGQQGETQYF. The CDR3 DNA reads as TGTGCCTGGAGTGTGGGACAGCAGGGAGAGACCCAGTACTTC.

CDR3 sequence reads: CASSVAPSGRDYTDTQYF. The CDR3 DNA sequence: TGTGCCAGCAGCGTAGCCCCTAGCGGGAGAGATTACACAGATACGCAGTATTTT. The rearrangement links TRBV9 to TRBJ2-3, with 10 positions matching TRBD2. The germline CDR1 and CDR2 sequences are SGDLS and YYNGEE. The CDR3 runs to 18 residues. Losses at the gene ends were 0 bases for V and 2 bases for J; bases not matched to a gene: 9.

This clone has a handful of counts. The chain recombines TRBV5-1 with TRBJ1-5, with 7 bases lining up with TRBD1. The V gene's germline CDR1 is SGHRS and CDR2 YFSETQ. The V gene end was trimmed by 4 bases and the J gene end by 0 bases; junction bases not matched to a gene: 4. The CDR3 loop spans 15 amino acids. This CDR3 reads CASSEQGNSNQPQHF. CDR3 bases: TGCGCCAGCAGCGAACAGGGGAATAGCAATCAGCCCCAGCATTTT.

This clone was found once. The V and J genes are TRBV3-1 (or the pseudogene TRBV3-2) and TRBJ1-2, with unresolved D. The length of the CDR3 is 15 residues. Germline loops: CDR1 LGHDT, CDR2 YNNKEL (reference sequence). The V end lost 6 bases, the J end lost 4 bases, and 18 bases lay between the germline ends. The CDR3 DNA sequence: TGTGCCAGCAGTCGACAAGGGAACCGGGGCTATGGCTACACCTTC. Amino acids: CASSRQGNRGYGYTF.

The rearrangement uses TRBV15 and TRBJ1-1, with D possibly being TRBD1 (6 bases). CDR1 is LNHNV, CDR2 YYDKDF, per germline (reference sequence). The CDR3 is made up of 17 amino acids. V dropped 1 base and J dropped 4 bases, with 19 bases sitting between them. The CDR3 sequence is CATSRGIGRGGGTEAFF. In nucleotides, the CDR3 is TGTGCCACCAGCAGAGGTATCGGCAGGGGTGGGGGCACTGAAGCTTTCTTT.

This chain connects TRBV28 to TRBJ2-6; TRBD2 is a possible D gene (6 bases). This CDR3 region has 17 residues. The V gene's germline CDR1 is MDHEN and CDR2 SYDVKM. Between the trimmed V and J ends, which lost 1 base and 2 bases, there was a span of 12 bases. CDR3 loop: CASSLFGGSTGANVLTF. The CDR3 nucleotides are TGTGCCAGCAGTTTATTTGGGGGGTCGACTGGGGCCAACGTCCTGACTTTC.

The rearrangement joins TRBV24-1 to TRBJ2-3, with 7 bases identical to TRBD2. V dropped 3 bases and J dropped 3; count of bases not matched to a gene: 5. CDR3 length equals 15 residues. CDR1 KGHDR and CDR2 SFDVKD come from the germline V gene. CDR3 in amino acids: CATSDREGTTDTQYF. The CDR3 DNA reads as TGTGCCACCAGTGATAGGGAGGGAACGACAGATACGCAGTATTTT.